The entry that follows covers one TCR beta chain sequence. Its antigen remains unidentified. Germline V gene lookup returns CDR1 GTSNPN and CDR2 SVGIG (reference sequence). The CDR3 length is 12 residues. The V end lost 4 bases, the J end lost 8 bases, and 14 bases lay between the germline ends. This record comes from a study of CD8 T cells in Susac syndrome. Sequencing targeted TCR beta in blood CD8+ and CD4+ T cells. Random hexamers were used to reverse transcribe roughly 0.45 to 1 ug of RNA. A single record per CDR3 protein comes from TCRdb applying MiXCR to the immunoSEQ multiplex PCR reads. The table shows over 140,000 distinct CDR3 sequences, with more than 85% occurring only once. General observations from the study: The Susac syndrome CD4+ T cell repertoires displayed no clonal expansion.

The chain links TRBV30 to TRBJ1-2, with D uncertain. This clonotype was obtained from a human donor with Susac syndrome. Sequenced material: CD4+ T cells from PBMCs. Written as DNA, the CDR3 is TGTGCCTGGATGAGACGGGGAAACGGCTACACCTTC. Residues: CAWMRRGNGYTF.